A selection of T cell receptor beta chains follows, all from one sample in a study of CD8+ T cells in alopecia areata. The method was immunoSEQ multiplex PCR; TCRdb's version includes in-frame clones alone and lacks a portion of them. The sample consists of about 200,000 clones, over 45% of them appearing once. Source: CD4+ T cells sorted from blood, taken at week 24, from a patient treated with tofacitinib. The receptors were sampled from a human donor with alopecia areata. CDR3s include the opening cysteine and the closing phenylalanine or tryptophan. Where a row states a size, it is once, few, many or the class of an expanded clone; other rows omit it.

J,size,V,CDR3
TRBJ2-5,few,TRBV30,CAWNPGETQETQYF
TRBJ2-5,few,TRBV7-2,CASSPGTPATGTQYF
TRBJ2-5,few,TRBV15,CATSRDPGAQETQYF
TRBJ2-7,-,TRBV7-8,CASSAQGSEQYF
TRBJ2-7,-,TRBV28,CASSLLDEQYF
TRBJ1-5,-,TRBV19,CASSFLGRYQPQHF
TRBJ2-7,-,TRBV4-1,CASSQVVPGTGYYEQYF
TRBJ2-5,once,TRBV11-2,CASSRGQQETQYF
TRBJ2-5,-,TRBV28,CASSFGREETQYF
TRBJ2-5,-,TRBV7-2,CASSFAGGGGETQYF
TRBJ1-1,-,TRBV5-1,CASSTRASIGATEAFF
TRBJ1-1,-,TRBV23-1,CASSPAGARTEAFF
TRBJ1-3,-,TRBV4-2,CASSRTGTSGNTIYF
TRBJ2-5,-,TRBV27,CASSPLGPDQETQYF
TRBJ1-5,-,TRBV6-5,CASSYRETGNQPQHF
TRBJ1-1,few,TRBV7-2,CASSLKFLNTEAFF
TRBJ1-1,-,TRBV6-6,CASSSRQGTEAFF
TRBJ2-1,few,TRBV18,CASSPLPRGNEQFF
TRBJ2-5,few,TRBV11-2,CASSSDRDETQYF
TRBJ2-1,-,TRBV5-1,CASSPLADSYNEQFF
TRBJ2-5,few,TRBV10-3,CAISRGSPQETQYF
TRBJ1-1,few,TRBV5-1,CASSLAGMAFF
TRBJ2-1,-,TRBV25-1,CASSEAGITYNEQFF
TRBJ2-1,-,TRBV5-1,CASSGTSGDYNEQFF
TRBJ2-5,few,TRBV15,CATSRGSFGQGEETQYF
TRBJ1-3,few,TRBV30,CAWTGYSGNTIYF
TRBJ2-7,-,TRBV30,CAWSSRDRNPQYF
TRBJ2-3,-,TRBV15,CATTTRSGQGGDTQYF
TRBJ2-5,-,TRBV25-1,CASRILETQYF